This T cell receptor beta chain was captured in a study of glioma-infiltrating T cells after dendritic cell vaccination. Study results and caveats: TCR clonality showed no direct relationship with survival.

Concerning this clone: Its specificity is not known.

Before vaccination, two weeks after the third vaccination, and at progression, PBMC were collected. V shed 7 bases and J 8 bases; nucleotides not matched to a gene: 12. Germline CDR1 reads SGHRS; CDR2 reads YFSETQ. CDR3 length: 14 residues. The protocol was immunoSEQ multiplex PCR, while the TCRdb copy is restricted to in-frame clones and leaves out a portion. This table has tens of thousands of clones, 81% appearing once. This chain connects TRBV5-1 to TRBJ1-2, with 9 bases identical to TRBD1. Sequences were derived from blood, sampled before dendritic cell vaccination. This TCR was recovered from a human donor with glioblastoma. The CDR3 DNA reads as TGCGCCAGCGGCCGGACAGGGGACGATTGGGGCTACACCTTC. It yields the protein CASGRTGDDWGYTF.